This T cell receptor (beta chain) was sequenced in a study of cytomegalovirus exposure and HLA in healthy donors. V lost 5 bases and J lost 0, with 11 bases in between. This CDR3 has 15 amino acids. CDR1 and CDR2 from the germline V gene are KGHSH and LQKENI. Study findings and constraints: Other equally common chains were less clonally expanded than HLA-associated TCR beta chains, a later analysis showed. In an earlier analysis, productive rearrangement rates for most beta V segments clustered near 87% or 30%. Listed as cytomegalovirus-associated were over 150 TCR beta chains.

To note about this clone: Its antigen is as yet unknown.

PCR amplification relied on 60 Vbeta primers (plus 13 Jbeta primers). Sequencing used immunoSEQ multiplex PCR; TCRdb keeps in-frame clones, though not all of them. The sample carries 64,000 or so clones, 85% recorded once. The chain recombines TRBV18 with TRBJ1-5; weak D call: TRBD1 (5 bases). The origin of this receptor is a female donor in good health and CMV-seronegative. Sequenced material: PBMCs. The CDR3 nucleotides are TGTGCCAGCTCAGCCGGACAAAGTAGCAATCAGCCCCAGCATTTT. Protein product: CASSAGQSSNQPQHF.